Included here is one T cell receptor (beta chain) sequence, with context. The target antigen is unknown. The data originate from a study of blood T cells in healthy people across ages. Germline V lookup: CDR1 KGHSH, CDR2 LQKENI. This CDR3 is built from 12 residues. The V gene lost 6 bases and the J gene lost 11 bases, with 16 bases spanning the gap. Study-level points and caveats: No one knew whether donors had CMV, which possibly confounded expanded clonotype changes. In long-lived donors, naive CD4+ cell counts and diversity exceeded those of aged donors.

The authors ran a second PCR of about 6 to 11 cycles using a sample-barcoded 5' primer and a J-beta primer mix. A tag from a template-switch adaptor with 12 random nucleotides marked each cDNA molecule. TCRdb analysed the 5' RACE reads with MiXCR anew, one entry per CDR3 protein. The sample shows about 1 million distinct CDR3 sequences, 35% to 55% of them seen only once. The chain recombines TRBV18 with TRBJ2-5; unclear D gene. The sequenced sample consisted of blood. The sequence was obtained from a woman aged 60 to 75 in good health. The CDR3 region is CASSLGPDRQYF. CDR3 bases: TGTGCCAGCTCTCTGGGCCCGGATAGGCAGTACTTC.